Each of the 20 T cell receptor beta chains below was sequenced from the same sample in a study of cytomegalovirus exposure and HLA in healthy donors. PCR involved 60 Vbeta and 13 Jbeta primers. The repertoire was sequenced with immunoSEQ multiplex PCR; TCRdb's copy has only in-frame clones and lacks some. The table records some 150,000 clones, 79% of them present only once. Sequencing input: PBMCs. The origin of the receptors is a man aged 50 or older in good health and CMV-seropositive.

The sample holds one count of this clone. This chain uses TRBV2 with TRBJ2-7; 7 bases are a match to TRBD1. Germline V gene lookup returns CDR1 SNHLY and CDR2 FYNNEI. This CDR3 spans 13 amino acids. V gave up 6 bases and J gave up 5 bases; unmatched junction bases: 7. In DNA, the CDR3 is TGTGCCAGCAGCTTCACAGGGGACCACGAGCAGTACTTC. This translates into CASSFTGDHEQYF.

The rearrangement joins TRBV5-6 to TRBJ1-2; 7 positions match TRBD1. The CDR3 runs to 19 residues. In germline, CDR1 is SGHDT, CDR2 YYEEEE. Germline trimming cut 3 bases from V and 7 bases from J; bases unmatched to any gene: 24. CDR3 coding DNA: TGTGCCAGCAGCTCCCCAGGCATACGACAGGGCGCCACGCCAGGTGGCTACACCTTC. Amino acids: CASSSPGIRQGATPGGYTF. Variable domain in full (rest from reference TRBV5-6 and TRBJ1-2): DAGVTQSPTHLIKTRGQQVTLRCSPKSGHDTVSWYQQALGQGPQFIFQYYEEEERQRGNFPDRFSGHQFPNYSSELNVNALLLGDSALYLCASSSPGIRQGATPGGYTFGSGTRLTVV.

The chain carries TRBV30 and TRBJ1-5; D is unresolved. The CDR3 length is 13 residues. V dropped 1 base and J dropped 7 bases, with 11 bases sitting between them. CDR1 is GTSNPN, CDR2 SVGIG, per germline (reference sequence). The chain's CDR3 is CAWSAGTKQPQHF. As DNA, the CDR3 is TGTGCCTGGAGTGCCGGAACTAAACAGCCCCAGCATTTT.

The rearrangement uses TRBV21-1 and TRBJ2-4; TRBD2 is the table's D call and was not checked against the DNA. TRBV21-1 is a listed pseudogene. This CDR3 comprises 17 residues. DNA of the CDR3: TGTGCCAGCAGCAAAGGGACTAGCGGTCTAGCCAAAAACATTCAGTACTTC. Translation: CASSKGTSGLAKNIQYF.

There are a few counts of this clone. V usage is TRBV30 and J usage is TRBJ2-7; 7 bases line up with TRBD1. Germline V gene data show CDR1 as GTSNPN and CDR2 as SVGIG (reference sequence). The CDR3 covers 13 residues. V lost 1 base to trimming and J lost 6 bases; unmatched junction nucleotides: 6. The CDR3 nucleotides read TGTGCCTGGAGTGCCTACAGGGGCGGCGAGCAGTACTTC. Translating gives CAWSAYRGGEQYF.

CDR3 sequence reads: CASIRGRGGDDGYTF. CDR3 nucleotides: TGTGCCAGCATCCGGGGGAGGGGGGGGGATGATGGCTACACCTTC. V gene TRBV2 combines with J gene TRBJ1-2, with D possibly being TRBD1 (6 bases). This CDR3 comprises 15 residues. V was shortened by 7 bases and J by 6 bases, with 21 bases between the two germline ends. The germline V gene has CDR1 SNHLY and CDR2 FYNNEI.

The CDR3 region is CASSLNSPYEQYF. The CDR3 DNA follows: TGTGCCAGCAGTCTCAATAGTCCCTACGAGCAGTACTTC. This chain joins TRBV7-2 and TRBJ2-7; D unclear. The germline gives CDR1 SGHTA, CDR2 FQGNSA. Trimming cost V 6 bases and J 2 bases, with 11 bases left between them. This CDR3 comprises 13 residues.

CDR3 in DNA: TGCGCCAGCAGGGGGAGGCAGGAGCCTGCCTACGAGCAGTACTTC. Amino acids: CASRGRQEPAYEQYF. The chain uses TRBV5-1 and TRBJ2-7, with TRBD2 as a possible D gene (6 bases). CDR1 and CDR2 from the germline V gene are SGHRS and YFSETQ. This CDR3 has 15 residues. Trimming left V 5 bases short and J 2 bases short, with 17 bases between. Based on the CDR3 plus reference TRBV5-1 and TRBJ2-7, the full variable domain is KAGVTQTPRYLIKTRGQQVTLSCSPISGHRSVSWYQQTPGQGLQFLFEYFSETQRNKGNFPGRFSGRQFSNSRSEMNVSTLELGDSALYLCASRGRQEPAYEQYFGPGTRLTVT.

The rearrangement links TRBV6-5 to TRBJ1-1; TRBD1 aligns across 8 bases. J lost 6 bases, V lost 2 bases, and 2 bases had no gene match. CDR1 is MNHEY, CDR2 SVGAGI, per germline. This CDR3 has 13 amino acids. CDR3 DNA: TGTGCCAGCAGTTACCAACAGGGGGCTGAAGCTTTCTTT. Translating gives CASSYQQGAEAFF.

The rearrangement links TRBV30 to TRBJ2-3; D is unresolved. Trimming stripped 0 bases from V and 2 bases from J, with 12 bases between. The CDR3 runs 15 residues. Germline-derived CDR1 and CDR2 are GTSNPN and SVGIG (reference sequence). The CDR3 is CAWSVRGALTDTQYF. For the CDR3, the DNA is TGTGCCTGGAGTGTACGAGGAGCCCTCACAGATACGCAGTATTTT. Complete variable domain (other parts from reference TRBV30 and TRBJ2-3): SQTIHQWPATLVQPVGSPLSLECTVEGTSNPNLYWYRQAAGRGLQLLFYSVGIGQISSEVPQNLSASRPQDRQFILSSKKLLLSDSGFYLCAWSVRGALTDTQYFGPGTRLTVL.

The CDR3 DNA sequence: TGTGCCAGCAGCATCAAGACTAGCGGGACCTACAATGAGCAGTTCTTC. It translates to CASSIKTSGTYNEQFF. V usage is TRBV11-3 and J usage is TRBJ2-1; 11 bases map to TRBD2. There are 16 residues in the CDR3. CDR1 is SGHNT, CDR2 YENEEA, per germline. V was clipped by 5 bases and J by 2 bases; unmatched bases: 5.

In this sample, this clone turned up a few times. Germline is not matched at one junction end, which may reflect a read error. The rearrangement joins TRBV7-9 to TRBJ1-1, with a possible D match to TRBD1 (5 bases). Germline V lookup: CDR1 SEHNR, CDR2 FQNEAQ (reference sequence). There are 16 residues in the CDR3. CDR3 bases: TGTTCCAGCAGCTTGACCGGCGGGGGGGAGAACACTGAAGCTTTCTTT. Residues: CSSSLTGGGENTEAFF.

J is TRBJ2-5 and V is TRBV27, with D tentatively TRBD2 (5 bases). Near its end, the DNA agrees better with TRBJ2-7, so the J call may be wrong. The length of the CDR3 is 13 residues. In germline, CDR1 is MNHEY, CDR2 SMNVEV (reference sequence). CDR3 sequence reads: CASSFGEFYEQYF. Here the CDR3 DNA reads TGTGCCAGCAGTTTCGGGGAGTTCTACGAGCAGTACTTC.

The chain employs TRBV5-1 and TRBJ2-2, with 9 bases fitting TRBD2. The CDR3 runs to 15 residues. Germline V gives CDR1 SGHRS, CDR2 YFSETQ. Trimming removed 3 bases from V and 7 bases from J; junction bases left unmatched: 7. As DNA, the CDR3 is TGCGCCAGCAGCTCGCCGGGACTAGCAGGCGGGGAGCTGTTTTTT. It is translated as CASSSPGLAGGELFF.

J is TRBJ2-7 and V is TRBV6-1; D may be TRBD2 (6 bases). Germline V gene sequence: CDR1 MNHNS, CDR2 SASEGT. The V gene lost 10 bases and the J gene lost 6 bases, with 22 bases spanning the gap. The CDR3 runs 14 residues. The CDR3 region has the DNA TGTGCCACTAAACTCCGGGCCCAGGAGGGCGAGCAGTACTTC. Translation gives CATKLRAQEGEQYF.

The V and J genes are TRBV28 and TRBJ2-7, with 9 bases aligning to TRBD2. Germline-derived CDR1 and CDR2 are MDHEN and SYDVKM. Trimming took 6 bases from V and 3 from J; bases not matched to a gene: 6. This CDR3 has 14 amino acids. CDR3 in amino acids: CASSQSGRIYEQYF. The CDR3 nucleotides read TGTGCCAGCAGCCAGAGCGGGAGGATCTACGAGCAGTACTTC.

The chain couples TRBV11-2 to TRBJ2-1, with TRBD2 matching 7 bases. The CDR3 loop spans 16 amino acids. V was pared by 3 bases and J by 7 bases, with 12 bases of the junction left unmatched. Germline V gives CDR1 SGHAT, CDR2 FQNNGV. CDR3 amino acids: CASSFGGSIRGNEQFF. For the CDR3, the DNA is TGTGCCAGCAGCTTTGGCGGGAGTATCCGGGGGAATGAGCAGTTCTTC.

This chain connects TRBV19 to TRBJ2-4; TRBD1 might be the D (6 bases). V was cut by 3 bases and J by 0 bases, with 18 bases left in between. The CDR3 length is 18 residues. The V gene's germline CDR1 is LNHDA and CDR2 SQIVND (reference sequence). CDR3: CASSIYPRQDIAKNIQYF. For the CDR3, the DNA is TGTGCCAGTAGTATTTATCCAAGACAGGATATAGCCAAAAACATTCAGTACTTC.

Only one count was recorded for this clone. V and J are TRBV28 and TRBJ2-6, with D perhaps TRBD1 (5 bases). Per germline, CDR1 MDHEN and CDR2 SYDVKM. Between the trimmed V and J ends, which lost 5 bases and 4 bases, there was a span of 12 bases. The CDR3 is 15 amino acids. The CDR3 coding sequence is TGTGCCAGCAGTACCTCAGGGCAAGGGGCCAACGTCCTGACTTTC. This sequence encodes CASSTSGQGANVLTF. The variable domain in full, with the rest retrieved from reference TRBV28 and TRBJ2-6, is DVKVTQSSRYLVKRTGEKVFLECVQDMDHENMFWYRQDPGLGLRLIYFSYDVKMKEKGDIPEGYSVSREKKERFSLILESASTNQTSMYLCASSTSGQGANVLTFGAGSRLTVL.

This clone was seen only a few times. The rearrangement uses TRBV13 and TRBJ2-3; D is undetermined. This CDR3 has 12 residues. The V gene's germline CDR1 is PRHDT and CDR2 FYEKMQ (reference sequence). The V end was cut by 2 bases, the J end by 2 bases, with 2 bases between. The CDR3 protein is CASSLYTDTQYF. The CDR3, as DNA: TGTGCCAGCAGCTTATACACAGATACGCAGTATTTT.